The following is a T cell receptor beta chain sequence with its context. The antigen is unknown. Mismatch with germline at one junction end may stem from a read error. Germline DNA was also extracted, and blood RNA derived from unsorted whole blood. The authors made TCR beta cDNA from around 500 ng total RNA with a constant-region primer. TCR beta libraries came from three nested multiplex PCR rounds using slightly modified ARM-PCR. Researchers ran the first two PCR rounds for roughly 11 cycles each with TRBV1-TRBV30 forward primers and a C-beta reverse primer. Each CDR3 protein is one row after TCRdb ran MiXCR on the multiplex PCR reads. Altogether 330,000 or so distinct CDR3 sequences are present, around 60% being singletons, with the ten largest covering under 8%. The V gene's germline CDR1 is MNHEY and CDR2 SVGEGT. The CDR3 contains 16 residues. The data stem from a study of tumor-infiltrating lymphocytes in primary liver carcinoma.

Findings and limits, study-wide: Researchers found tumor-adjacent and tumor-blood pairs overlapped less than tumor region pairs.

This TCR was sampled from a middle-aged man with primary liver carcinoma and hepatitis B virus infection. Sample: peripheral blood. The rearrangement links TRBV6-2 or TRBV6-3 to TRBJ2-7; 12 nucleotides match TRBD2. The CDR3 protein is CTSTRSRTSGTYEQYF. CDR3 coding DNA: TGTACCAGCACCCGATCGAGGACTAGCGGGACCTACGAGCAGTACTTC.